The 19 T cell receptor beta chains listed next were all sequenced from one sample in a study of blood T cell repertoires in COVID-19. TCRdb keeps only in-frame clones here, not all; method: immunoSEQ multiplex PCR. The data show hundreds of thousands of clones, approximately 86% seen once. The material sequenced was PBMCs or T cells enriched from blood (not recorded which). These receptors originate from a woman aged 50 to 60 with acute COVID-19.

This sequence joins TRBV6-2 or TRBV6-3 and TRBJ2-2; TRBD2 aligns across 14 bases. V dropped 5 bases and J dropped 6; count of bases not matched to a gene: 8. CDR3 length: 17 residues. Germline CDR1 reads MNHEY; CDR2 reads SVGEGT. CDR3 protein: CASSQPGLAGVAGELFF. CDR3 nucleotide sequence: TGTGCCAGCAGTCAACCGGGACTAGCGGGAGTGGCCGGGGAGCTGTTTTTT.

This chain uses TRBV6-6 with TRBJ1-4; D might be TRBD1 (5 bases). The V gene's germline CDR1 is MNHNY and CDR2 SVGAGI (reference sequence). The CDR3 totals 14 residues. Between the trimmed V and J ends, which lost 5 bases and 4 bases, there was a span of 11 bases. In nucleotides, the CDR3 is TGTGCCAGCAGTCCCGCAGGGAATAATGAAAAACTGTTTTTT. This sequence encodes CASSPAGNNEKLFF.

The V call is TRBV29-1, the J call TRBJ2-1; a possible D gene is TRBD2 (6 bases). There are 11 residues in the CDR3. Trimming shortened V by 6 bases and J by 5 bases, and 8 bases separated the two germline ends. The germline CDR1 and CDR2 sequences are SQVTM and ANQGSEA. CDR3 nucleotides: TGCAGCGTGACTAGGAACAATGAGCAGTTCTTC. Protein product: CSVTRNNEQFF.

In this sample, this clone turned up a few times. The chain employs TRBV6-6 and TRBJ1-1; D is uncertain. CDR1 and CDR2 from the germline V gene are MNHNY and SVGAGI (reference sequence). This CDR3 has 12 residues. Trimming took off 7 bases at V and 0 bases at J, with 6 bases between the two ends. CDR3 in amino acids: CASNKLNTEAFF. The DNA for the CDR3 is TGTGCCAGCAACAAGTTGAACACTGAAGCTTTCTTT.

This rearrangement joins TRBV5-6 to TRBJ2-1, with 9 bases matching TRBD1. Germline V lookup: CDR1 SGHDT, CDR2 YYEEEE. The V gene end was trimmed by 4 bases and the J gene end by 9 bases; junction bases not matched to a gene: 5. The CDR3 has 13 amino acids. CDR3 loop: CASSPGTGLEQFF. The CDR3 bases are TGTGCCAGCAGCCCCGGGACAGGGCTTGAGCAGTTCTTC. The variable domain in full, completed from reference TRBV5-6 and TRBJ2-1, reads DAGVTQSPTHLIKTRGQQVTLRCSPKSGHDTVSWYQQALGQGPQFIFQYYEEEERQRGNFPDRFSGHQFPNYSSELNVNALLLGDSALYLCASSPGTGLEQFFGPGTRLTVL.

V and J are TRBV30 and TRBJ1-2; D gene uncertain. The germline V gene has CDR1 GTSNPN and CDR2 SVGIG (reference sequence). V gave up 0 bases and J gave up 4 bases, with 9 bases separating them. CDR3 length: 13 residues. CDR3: CAWSVIAGYGYTF. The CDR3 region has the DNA TGTGCCTGGAGTGTGATCGCAGGCTATGGCTACACCTTC.

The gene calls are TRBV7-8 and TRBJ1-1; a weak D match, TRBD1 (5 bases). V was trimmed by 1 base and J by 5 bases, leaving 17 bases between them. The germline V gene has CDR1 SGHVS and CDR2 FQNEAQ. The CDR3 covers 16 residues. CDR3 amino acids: CASSLGGAKGGTEAFF. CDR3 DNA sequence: TGTGCCAGCAGCTTAGGGGGCGCCAAGGGTGGAACTGAAGCTTTCTTT.

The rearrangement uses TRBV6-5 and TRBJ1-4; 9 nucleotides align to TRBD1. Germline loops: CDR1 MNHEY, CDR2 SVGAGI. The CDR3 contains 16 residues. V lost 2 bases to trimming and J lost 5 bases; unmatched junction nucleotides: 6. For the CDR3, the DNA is TGTGCCAGCAGTTACGGGAACAGGGGGCGGAATGAAAAACTGTTTTTT. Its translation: CASSYGNRGRNEKLFF.

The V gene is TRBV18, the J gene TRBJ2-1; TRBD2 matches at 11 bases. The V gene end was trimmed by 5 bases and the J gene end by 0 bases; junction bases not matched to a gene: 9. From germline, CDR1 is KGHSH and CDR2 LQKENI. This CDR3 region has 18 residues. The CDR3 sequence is CASSSEIAGGSSYNEQFF. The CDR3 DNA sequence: TGTGCCAGCTCATCAGAGATAGCGGGAGGGAGCTCCTACAATGAGCAGTTCTTC. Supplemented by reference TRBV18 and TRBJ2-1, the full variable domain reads NAGVMQNPRHLVRRRGQEARLRCSPMKGHSHVYWYRQLPEEGLKFMVYLQKENIIDESGMPKERFSAEFPKEGPSILRIQQVVRGDSAAYFCASSSEIAGGSSYNEQFFGPGTRLTVL.

CDR3 amino acids: CASRDRGGTEQFF. The CDR3 nucleotides are TGTGCCAGCAGAGACAGGGGAGGTACTGAGCAGTTCTTC. V gene TRBV6-5 combines with J gene TRBJ2-1; 8 bases line up with TRBD1. This CDR3 contains 13 residues. Looked up from germline, CDR1 is MNHEY and CDR2 is SVGAGI. With 6 bases clipped from V and 9 bases from J, the junction kept 7 bases outside the gene matches.

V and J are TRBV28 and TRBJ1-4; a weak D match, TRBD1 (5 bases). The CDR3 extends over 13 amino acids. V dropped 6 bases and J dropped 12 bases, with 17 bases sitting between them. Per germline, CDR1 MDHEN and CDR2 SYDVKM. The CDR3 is CASRQPSGLQLFF. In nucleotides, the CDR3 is TGTGCCAGCAGGCAACCCTCAGGGTTACAACTGTTTTTT.

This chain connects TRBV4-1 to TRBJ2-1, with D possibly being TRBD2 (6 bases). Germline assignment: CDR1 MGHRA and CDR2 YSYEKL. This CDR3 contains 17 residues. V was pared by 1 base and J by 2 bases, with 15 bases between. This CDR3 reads CASSQVETRGPYNEQFF. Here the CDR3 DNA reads TGCGCCAGCAGCCAAGTTGAGACTAGGGGCCCCTACAATGAGCAGTTCTTC.

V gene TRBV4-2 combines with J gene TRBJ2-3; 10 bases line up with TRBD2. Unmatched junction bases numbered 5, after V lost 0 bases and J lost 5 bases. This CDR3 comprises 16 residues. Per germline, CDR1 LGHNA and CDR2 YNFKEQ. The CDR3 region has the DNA TGTGCCAGCAGCCAAGATTCAAGCGGGAGGGGAGATACGCAGTATTTT. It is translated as CASSQDSSGRGDTQYF.

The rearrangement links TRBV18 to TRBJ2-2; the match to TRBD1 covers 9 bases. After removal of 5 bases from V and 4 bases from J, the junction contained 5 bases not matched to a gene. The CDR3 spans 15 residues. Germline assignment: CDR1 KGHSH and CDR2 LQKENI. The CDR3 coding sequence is TGTGCCAGCTCAGAACAGGGGGCGAGCACCGGGGAGCTGTTTTTT. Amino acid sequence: CASSEQGASTGELFF.

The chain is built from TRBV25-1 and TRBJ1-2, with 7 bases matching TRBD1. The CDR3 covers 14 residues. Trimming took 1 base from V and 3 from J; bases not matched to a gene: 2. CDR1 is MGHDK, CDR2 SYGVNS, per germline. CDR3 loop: CASSELGQHYGYTF. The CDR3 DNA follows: TGTGCCAGCAGTGAATTGGGACAGCACTATGGCTACACCTTC.

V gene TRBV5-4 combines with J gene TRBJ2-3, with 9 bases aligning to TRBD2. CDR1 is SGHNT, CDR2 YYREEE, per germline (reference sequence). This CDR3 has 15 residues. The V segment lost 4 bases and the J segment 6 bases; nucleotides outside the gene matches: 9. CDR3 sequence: CASSGSGRGIDTQYF. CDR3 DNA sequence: TGTGCCAGCAGCGGTAGCGGGAGAGGGATTGATACGCAGTATTTT.

In nucleotides, the CDR3 is TGTGCCACCATCCGAGGACTAGCAGCCGCCGGGGAGCTGTTTTTT. Translation gives CATIRGLAAAGELFF. The chain links TRBV2 to TRBJ2-2; TRBD2 aligns across 8 bases. Germline assignment: CDR1 SNHLY and CDR2 FYNNEI. The CDR3 consists of 15 residues. The V and J ends lost 10 bases and 6 bases, in that order; junction bases with no gene match: 13.

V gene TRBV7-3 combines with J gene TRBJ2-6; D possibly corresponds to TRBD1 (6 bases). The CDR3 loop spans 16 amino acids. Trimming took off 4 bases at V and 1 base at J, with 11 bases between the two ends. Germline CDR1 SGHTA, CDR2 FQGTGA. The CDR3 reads CASSSRQASGANVLTF. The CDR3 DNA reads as TGTGCCAGCAGCTCCCGACAGGCATCTGGGGCCAACGTCCTGACTTTC. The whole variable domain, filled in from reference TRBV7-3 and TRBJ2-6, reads GAGVSQTPSNKVTEKGKYVELRCDPISGHTALYWYRQSLGQGPEFLIYFQGTGAADDSGLPNDRFFAVRPEGSVSTLKIQRTERGDSAVYLCASSSRQASGANVLTFGAGSRLTVL.

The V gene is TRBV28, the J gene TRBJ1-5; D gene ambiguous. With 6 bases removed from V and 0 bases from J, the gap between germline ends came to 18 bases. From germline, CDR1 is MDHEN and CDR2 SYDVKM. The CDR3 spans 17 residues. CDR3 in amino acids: CASRKQAMRNSNQPQHF. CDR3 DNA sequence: TGTGCCAGCAGAAAGCAGGCCATGCGCAATAGCAATCAGCCCCAGCATTTT. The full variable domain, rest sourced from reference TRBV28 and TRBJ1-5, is DVKVTQSSRYLVKRTGEKVFLECVQDMDHENMFWYRQDPGLGLRLIYFSYDVKMKEKGDIPEGYSVSREKKERFSLILESASTNQTSMYLCASRKQAMRNSNQPQHFGDGTRLSIL.